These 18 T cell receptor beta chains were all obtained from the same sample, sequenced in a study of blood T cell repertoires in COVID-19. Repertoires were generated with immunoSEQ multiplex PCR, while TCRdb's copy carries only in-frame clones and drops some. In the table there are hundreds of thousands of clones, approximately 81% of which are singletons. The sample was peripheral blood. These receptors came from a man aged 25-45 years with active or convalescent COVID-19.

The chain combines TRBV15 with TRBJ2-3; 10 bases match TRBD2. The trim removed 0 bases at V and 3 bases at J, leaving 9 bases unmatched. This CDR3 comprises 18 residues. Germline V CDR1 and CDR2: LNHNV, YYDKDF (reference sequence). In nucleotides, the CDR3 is TGTGCCACCAGCAGAGATAGCCTAGCGGGAGAACTGACAGATACGCAGTATTTT. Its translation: CATSRDSLAGELTDTQYF.

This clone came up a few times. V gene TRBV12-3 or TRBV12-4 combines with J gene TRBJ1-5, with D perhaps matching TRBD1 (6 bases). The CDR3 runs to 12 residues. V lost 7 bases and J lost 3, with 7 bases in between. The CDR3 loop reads CASNRDNQPQHF. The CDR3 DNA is TGTGCCAGCAACAGGGACAATCAGCCCCAGCATTTT.

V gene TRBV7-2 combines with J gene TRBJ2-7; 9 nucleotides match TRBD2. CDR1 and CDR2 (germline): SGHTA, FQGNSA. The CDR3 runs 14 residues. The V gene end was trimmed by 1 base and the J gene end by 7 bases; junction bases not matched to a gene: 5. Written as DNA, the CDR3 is TGTGCCAGCAGCTTAGTGCGGGGGGGCCGGGAGCAGTACTTC. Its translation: CASSLVRGGREQYF.

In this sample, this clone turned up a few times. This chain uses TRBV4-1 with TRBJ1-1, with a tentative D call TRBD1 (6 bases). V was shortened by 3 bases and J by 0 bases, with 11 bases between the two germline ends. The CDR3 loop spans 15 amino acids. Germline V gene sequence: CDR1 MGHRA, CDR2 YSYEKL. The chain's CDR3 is CASSQLDSVNTEAFF. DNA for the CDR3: TGCGCCAGCAGCCAGCTGGACAGTGTGAACACTGAAGCTTTCTTT.

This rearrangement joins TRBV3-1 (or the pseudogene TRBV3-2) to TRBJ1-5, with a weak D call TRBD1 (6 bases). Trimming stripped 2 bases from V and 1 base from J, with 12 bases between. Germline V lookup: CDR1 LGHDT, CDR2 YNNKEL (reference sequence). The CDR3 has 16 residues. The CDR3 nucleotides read TGTGCCAGCAGCCAAAGAGGGGGGGGGAGCAATCAGCCCCAGCATTTT. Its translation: CASSQRGGGSNQPQHF.

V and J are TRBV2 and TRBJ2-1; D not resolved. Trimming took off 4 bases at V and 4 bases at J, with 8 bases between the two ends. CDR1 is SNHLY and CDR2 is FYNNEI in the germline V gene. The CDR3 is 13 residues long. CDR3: CASSVNTYNEQFF. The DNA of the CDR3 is TGTGCCAGCAGTGTCAATACTTACAATGAGCAGTTCTTC. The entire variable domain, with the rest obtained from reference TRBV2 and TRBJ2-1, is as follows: EPEVTQTPSHQVTQMGQEVILRCVPISNHLYFYWYRQILGQKVEFLVSFYNNEISEKSEIFDDQFSVERPDGSNFTLKIRSTKLEDSAMYFCASSVNTYNEQFFGPGTRLTVL.

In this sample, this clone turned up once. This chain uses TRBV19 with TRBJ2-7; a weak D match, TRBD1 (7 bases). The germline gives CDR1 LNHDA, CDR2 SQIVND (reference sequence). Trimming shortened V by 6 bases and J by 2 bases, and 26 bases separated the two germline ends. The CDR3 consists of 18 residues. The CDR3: CASSTPSSSRGATYEQYF. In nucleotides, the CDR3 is TGTGCCAGTAGCACCCCGAGCTCCTCCAGGGGGGCGACCTACGAGCAGTACTTC. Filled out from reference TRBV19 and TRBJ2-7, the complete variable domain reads DGGITQSPKYLFRKEGQNVTLSCEQNLNHDAMYWYRQDPGQGLRLIYYSQIVNDFQKGDIAEGYSVSREKKESFPLTVTSAQKNPTAFYLCASSTPSSSRGATYEQYFGPGTRLTVT.

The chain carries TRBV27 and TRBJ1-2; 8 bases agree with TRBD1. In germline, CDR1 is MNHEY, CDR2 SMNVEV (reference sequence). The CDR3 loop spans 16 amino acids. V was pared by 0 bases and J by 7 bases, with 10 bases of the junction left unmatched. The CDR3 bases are TGTGCCAGCAGTTTATCGGTACCAGGGGGCTCGGGTGGCTACACCTTC. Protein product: CASSLSVPGGSGGYTF.

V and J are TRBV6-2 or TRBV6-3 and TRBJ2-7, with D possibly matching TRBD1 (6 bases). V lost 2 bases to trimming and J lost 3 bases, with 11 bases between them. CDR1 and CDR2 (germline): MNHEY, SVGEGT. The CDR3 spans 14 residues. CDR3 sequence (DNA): TGTGCCAGCAGTTACAGAGACAGGCTCTACGAGCAGTACTTC. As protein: CASSYRDRLYEQYF.

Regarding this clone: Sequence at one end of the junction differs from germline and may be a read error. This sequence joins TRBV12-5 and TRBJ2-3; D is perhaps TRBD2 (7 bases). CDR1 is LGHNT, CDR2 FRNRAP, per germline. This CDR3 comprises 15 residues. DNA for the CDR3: TGTGCTTGTGGTCTTGGGGGGGGGCCCACAGATACGCAGTATTTT. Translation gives CACGLGGGPTDTQYF. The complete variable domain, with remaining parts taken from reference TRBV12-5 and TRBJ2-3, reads DARVTQTPRHKVTEMGQEVTMRCQPILGHNTVFWYRQTMMQGLELLAYFRNRAPLDDSGMPKDRFSAEMPDATLATLKIQPSEPRDSAVYFCACGLGGGPTDTQYFGPGTRLTVL.

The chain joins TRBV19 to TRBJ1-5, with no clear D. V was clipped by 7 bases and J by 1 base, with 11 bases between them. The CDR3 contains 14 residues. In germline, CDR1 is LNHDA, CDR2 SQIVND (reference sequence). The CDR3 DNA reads TGTGCCAGTACCCTCCGGCGGAGCAATCAGCCCCAGCATTTT. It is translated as CASTLRRSNQPQHF.

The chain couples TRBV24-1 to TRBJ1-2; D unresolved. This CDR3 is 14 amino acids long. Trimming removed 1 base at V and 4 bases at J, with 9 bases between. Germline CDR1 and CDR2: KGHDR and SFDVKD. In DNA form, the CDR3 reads TGTGCCACCAGTGATTTCCCCGACACCTATGGCTACACCTTC. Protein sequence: CATSDFPDTYGYTF.

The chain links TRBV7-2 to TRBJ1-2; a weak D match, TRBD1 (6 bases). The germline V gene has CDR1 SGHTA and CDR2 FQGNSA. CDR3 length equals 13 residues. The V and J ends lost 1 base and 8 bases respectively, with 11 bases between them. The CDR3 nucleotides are TGTGCCAGCAGCTTAGGGCAGGGGTGGGGCTACACCTTC. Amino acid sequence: CASSLGQGWGYTF.

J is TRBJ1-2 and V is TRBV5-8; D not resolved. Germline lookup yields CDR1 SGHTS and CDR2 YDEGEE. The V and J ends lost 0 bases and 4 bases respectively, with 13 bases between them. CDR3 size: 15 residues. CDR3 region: CASSLVEERFYGYTF. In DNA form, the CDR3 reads TGTGCCAGCAGCTTGGTGGAAGAGAGGTTCTATGGCTACACCTTC.

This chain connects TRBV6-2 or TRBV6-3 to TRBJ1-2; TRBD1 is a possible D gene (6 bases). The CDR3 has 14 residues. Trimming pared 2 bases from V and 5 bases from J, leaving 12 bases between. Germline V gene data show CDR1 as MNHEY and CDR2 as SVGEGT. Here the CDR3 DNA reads TGTGCCAGCAGTTACAACGGACAGATTTATGGCTACACCTTC. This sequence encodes CASSYNGQIYGYTF.

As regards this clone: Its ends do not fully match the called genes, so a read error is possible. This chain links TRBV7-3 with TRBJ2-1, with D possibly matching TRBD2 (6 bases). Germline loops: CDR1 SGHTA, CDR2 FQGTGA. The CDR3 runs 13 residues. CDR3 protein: CASSLTSSNEQFF. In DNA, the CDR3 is TGTGCCAGCAGCCTAACTAGCTCCAATGAGCAGTTCTTC.

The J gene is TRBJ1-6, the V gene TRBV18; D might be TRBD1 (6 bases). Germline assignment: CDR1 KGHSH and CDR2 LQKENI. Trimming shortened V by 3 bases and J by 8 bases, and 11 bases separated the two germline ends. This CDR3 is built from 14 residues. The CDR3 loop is CASSPDSTHSPLHF. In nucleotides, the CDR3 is TGTGCCAGCTCACCGGACAGCACCCATTCACCCCTCCACTTT.

CDR3 sequence: CAISDRGPMNTEAFF. The CDR3 DNA reads as TGTGCCATCAGTGACAGGGGACCTATGAACACTGAAGCTTTCTTT. The J gene is TRBJ1-1, the V gene TRBV10-3, with D possibly TRBD1 on 6 matching bases. Germline CDR1 reads ENHRY; CDR2 reads SYGVKD. The CDR3 has 15 amino acids. The germline V and J ends were trimmed by 3 bases and 0 bases, with 11 bases remaining between them.